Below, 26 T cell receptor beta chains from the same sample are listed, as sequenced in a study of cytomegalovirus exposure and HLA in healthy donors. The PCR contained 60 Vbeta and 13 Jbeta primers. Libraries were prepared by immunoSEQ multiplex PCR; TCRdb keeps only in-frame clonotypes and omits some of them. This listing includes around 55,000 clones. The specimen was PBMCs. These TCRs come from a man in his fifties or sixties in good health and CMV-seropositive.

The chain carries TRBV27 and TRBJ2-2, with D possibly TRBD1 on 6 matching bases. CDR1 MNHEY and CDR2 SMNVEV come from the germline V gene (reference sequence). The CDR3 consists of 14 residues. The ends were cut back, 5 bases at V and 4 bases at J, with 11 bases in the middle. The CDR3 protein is CASSPRTATGELFF. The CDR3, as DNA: TGTGCCAGCAGTCCCAGGACAGCCACCGGGGAGCTGTTTTTT.

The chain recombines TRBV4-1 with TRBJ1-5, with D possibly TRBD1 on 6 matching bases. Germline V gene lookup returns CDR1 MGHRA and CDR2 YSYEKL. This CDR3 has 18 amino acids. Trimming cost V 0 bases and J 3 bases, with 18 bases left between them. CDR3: CASSQDGDLTGSNQPQHF. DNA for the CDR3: TGCGCCAGCAGCCAAGATGGGGACCTAACAGGGTCCAATCAGCCCCAGCATTTT.

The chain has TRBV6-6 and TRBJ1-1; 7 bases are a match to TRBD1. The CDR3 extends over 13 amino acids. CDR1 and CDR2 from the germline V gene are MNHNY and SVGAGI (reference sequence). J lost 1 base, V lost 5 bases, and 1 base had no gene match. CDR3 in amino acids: CASSGTANTEAFF. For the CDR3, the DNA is TGTGCCAGCAGTGGGACAGCGAACACTGAAGCTTTCTTT.

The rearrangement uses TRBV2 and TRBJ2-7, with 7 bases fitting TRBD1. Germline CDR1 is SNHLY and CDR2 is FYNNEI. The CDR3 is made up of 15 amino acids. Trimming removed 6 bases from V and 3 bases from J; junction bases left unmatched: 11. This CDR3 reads CASSAQDRSIYEQYF. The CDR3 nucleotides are TGTGCCAGCAGCGCTCAGGACAGGAGCATCTACGAGCAGTACTTC.

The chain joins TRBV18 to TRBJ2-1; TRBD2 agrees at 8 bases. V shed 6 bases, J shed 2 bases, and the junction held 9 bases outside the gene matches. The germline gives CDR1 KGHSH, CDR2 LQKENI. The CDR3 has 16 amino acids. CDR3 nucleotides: TGTGCCAGCTCTCCCATTAGCGGGGCCGCCTACAATGAGCAGTTCTTC. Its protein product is CASSPISGAAYNEQFF.

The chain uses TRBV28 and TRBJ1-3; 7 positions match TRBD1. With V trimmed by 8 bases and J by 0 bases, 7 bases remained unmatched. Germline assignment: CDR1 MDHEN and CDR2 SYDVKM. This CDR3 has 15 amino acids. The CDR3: CASRDSLISGNTIYF. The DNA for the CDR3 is TGTGCCAGCCGGGACAGTCTAATCTCTGGAAACACCATATATTTT.

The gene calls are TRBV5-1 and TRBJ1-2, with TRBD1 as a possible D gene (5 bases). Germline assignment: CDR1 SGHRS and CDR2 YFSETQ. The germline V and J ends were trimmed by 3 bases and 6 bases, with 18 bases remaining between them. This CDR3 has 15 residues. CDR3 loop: CASSSIDGQTDGYTF. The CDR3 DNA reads TGCGCCAGCAGCTCCATCGACGGACAAACCGATGGCTACACCTTC. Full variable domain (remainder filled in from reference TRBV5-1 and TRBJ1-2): KAGVTQTPRYLIKTRGQQVTLSCSPISGHRSVSWYQQTPGQGLQFLFEYFSETQRNKGNFPGRFSGRQFSNSRSEMNVSTLELGDSALYLCASSSIDGQTDGYTFGSGTRLTVV.

This CDR3 is CASSNTAEVGYTF. In DNA form, the CDR3 reads TGCGCCAGCAGCAACACAGCAGAAGTTGGCTACACCTTC. This chain uses TRBV5-1 with TRBJ1-2; no clear D. The V gene's germline CDR1 is SGHRS and CDR2 YFSETQ. Between the trimmed V and J ends, which lost 4 bases and 7 bases, there was a span of 14 bases. The CDR3 loop spans 13 amino acids. Full variable domain (rest looked up from reference TRBV5-1 and TRBJ1-2): KAGVTQTPRYLIKTRGQQVTLSCSPISGHRSVSWYQQTPGQGLQFLFEYFSETQRNKGNFPGRFSGRQFSNSRSEMNVSTLELGDSALYLCASSNTAEVGYTFGSGTRLTVV.

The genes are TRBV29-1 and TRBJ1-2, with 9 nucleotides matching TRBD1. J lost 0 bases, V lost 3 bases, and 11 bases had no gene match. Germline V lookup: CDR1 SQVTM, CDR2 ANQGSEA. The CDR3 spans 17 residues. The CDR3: CSVEAGQGFGSNYGYTF. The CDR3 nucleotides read TGCAGCGTTGAGGCGGGACAGGGATTCGGTTCTAACTATGGCTACACCTTC.

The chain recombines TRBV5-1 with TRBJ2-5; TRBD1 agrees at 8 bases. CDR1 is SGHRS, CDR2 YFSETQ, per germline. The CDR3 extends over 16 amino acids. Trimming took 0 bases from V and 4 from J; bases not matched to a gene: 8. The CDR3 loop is CASSLVPGGTRETQYF. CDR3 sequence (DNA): TGCGCCAGCAGCTTGGTTCCAGGGGGCACGCGAGAGACCCAGTACTTC.

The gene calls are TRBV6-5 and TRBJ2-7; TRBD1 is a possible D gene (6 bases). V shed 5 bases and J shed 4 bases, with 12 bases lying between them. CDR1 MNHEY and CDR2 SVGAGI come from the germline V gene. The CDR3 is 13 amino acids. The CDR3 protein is CASSITGSYEQYF. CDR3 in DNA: TGTGCCAGCAGTATAACAGGGTCGTACGAGCAGTACTTC.

CDR3 DNA sequence: TGTGCCAGCAGTGAACGCTATGAGAACACTGAAGCTTTCTTT. Translated: CASSERYENTEAFF. This rearrangement joins TRBV6-5 to TRBJ1-1; D ambiguous. CDR3 length: 14 residues. CDR1 is MNHEY, CDR2 SVGAGI, per germline. The ends were cut back, 5 bases at V and 1 base at J, with 11 bases in the middle.

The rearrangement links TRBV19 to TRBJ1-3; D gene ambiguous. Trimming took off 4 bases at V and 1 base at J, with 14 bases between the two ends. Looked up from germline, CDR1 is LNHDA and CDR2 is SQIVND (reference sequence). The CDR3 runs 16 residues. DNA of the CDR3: TGTGCCAGTAGTAACCAAGACGGAGGATCTGGAAACACCATATATTTT. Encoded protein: CASSNQDGGSGNTIYF.

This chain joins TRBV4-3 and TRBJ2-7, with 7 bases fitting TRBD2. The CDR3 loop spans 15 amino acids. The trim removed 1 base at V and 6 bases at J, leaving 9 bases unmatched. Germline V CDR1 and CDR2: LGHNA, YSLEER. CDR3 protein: CASSQGVAGPREQYF. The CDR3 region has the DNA TGCGCCAGCAGCCAAGGGGTAGCGGGCCCTCGCGAGCAGTACTTC.

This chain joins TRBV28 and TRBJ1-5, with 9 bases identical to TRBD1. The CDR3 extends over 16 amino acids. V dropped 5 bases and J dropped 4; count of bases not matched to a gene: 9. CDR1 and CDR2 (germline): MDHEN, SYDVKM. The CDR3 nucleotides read TGTGCCAGCAGTCGAGGCGGACAGGGGTATAATCAGCCCCAGCATTTT. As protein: CASSRGGQGYNQPQHF.

In nucleotides, the CDR3 is TGTGCCAGCAGCTTAGCGGACAGGGGGAATTCACCCCTCCACTTT. Its protein is CASSLADRGNSPLHF. The chain couples TRBV7-9 to TRBJ1-6, with 10 bases matching TRBD1. The length of the CDR3 is 15 residues. The trim removed 0 bases at V and 7 bases at J, leaving 0 bases unmatched. CDR1 is SEHNR and CDR2 is FQNEAQ in the germline V gene (reference sequence). Full variable domain (rest looked up from reference TRBV7-9 and TRBJ1-6): DTGVSQNPRHKITKRGQNVTFRCDPISEHNRLYWYRQTLGQGPEFLTYFQNEAQLEKSRLLSDRFSAERPKGSFSTLEIQRTEQGDSAMYLCASSLADRGNSPLHFGNGTRLTVT.

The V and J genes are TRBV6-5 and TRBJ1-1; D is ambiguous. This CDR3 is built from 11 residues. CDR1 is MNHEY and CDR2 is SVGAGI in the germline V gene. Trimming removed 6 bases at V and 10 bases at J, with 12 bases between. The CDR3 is CASSTTAGAFF. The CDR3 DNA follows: TGTGCCAGCAGCACCACAGCGGGAGCTTTCTTT.

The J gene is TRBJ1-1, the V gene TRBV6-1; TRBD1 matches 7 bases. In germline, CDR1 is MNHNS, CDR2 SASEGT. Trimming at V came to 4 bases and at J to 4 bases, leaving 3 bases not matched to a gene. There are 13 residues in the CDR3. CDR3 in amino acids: CASSVRGRTEAFF. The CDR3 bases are TGTGCCAGCAGTGTAAGGGGGCGCACTGAAGCTTTCTTT.

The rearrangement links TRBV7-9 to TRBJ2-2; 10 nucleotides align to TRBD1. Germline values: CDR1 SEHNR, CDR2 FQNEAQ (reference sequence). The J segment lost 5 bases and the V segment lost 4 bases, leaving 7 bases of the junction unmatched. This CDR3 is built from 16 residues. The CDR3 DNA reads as TGTGCCAGCAGCTCCCGGGACAGGGGTCTGACCGGGGAGCTGTTTTTT. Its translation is CASSSRDRGLTGELFF.

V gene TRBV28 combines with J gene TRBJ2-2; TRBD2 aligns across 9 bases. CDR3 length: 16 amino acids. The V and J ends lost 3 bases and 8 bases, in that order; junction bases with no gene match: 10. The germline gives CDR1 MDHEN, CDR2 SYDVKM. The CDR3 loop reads CASSFGASGIAGELFF. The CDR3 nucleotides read TGTGCCAGCAGTTTTGGGGCTAGCGGGATTGCTGGGGAGCTGTTTTTT.

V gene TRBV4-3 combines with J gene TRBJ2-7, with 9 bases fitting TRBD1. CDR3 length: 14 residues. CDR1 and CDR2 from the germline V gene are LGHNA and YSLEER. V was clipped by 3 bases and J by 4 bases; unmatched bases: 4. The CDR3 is CASSQGQGVYEQYF. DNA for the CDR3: TGCGCCAGCAGCCAGGGACAGGGCGTTTACGAGCAGTACTTC.

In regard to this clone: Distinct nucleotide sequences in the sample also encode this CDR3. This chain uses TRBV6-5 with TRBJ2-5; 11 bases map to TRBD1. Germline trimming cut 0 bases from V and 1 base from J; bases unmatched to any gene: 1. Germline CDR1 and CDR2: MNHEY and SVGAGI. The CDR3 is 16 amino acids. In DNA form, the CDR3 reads TGTGCCAGCAGTTACTCCGGGACAGGGGGCCAAGAGACCCAGTACTTC. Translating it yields CASSYSGTGGQETQYF.

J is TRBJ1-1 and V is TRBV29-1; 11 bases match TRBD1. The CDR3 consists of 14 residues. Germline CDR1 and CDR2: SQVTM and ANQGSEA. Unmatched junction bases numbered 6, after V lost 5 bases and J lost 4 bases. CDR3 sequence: CSVRTGGVSTEAFF. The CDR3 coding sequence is TGCAGCGTTAGGACAGGGGGCGTCTCCACTGAAGCTTTCTTT. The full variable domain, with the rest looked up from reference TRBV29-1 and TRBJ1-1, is SAVISQKPSRDICQRGTSLTIQCQVDSQVTMMFWYRQQPGQSLTLIATANQGSEATYESGFVIDKFPISRPNLTFSTLTVSNMSPEDSSIYLCSVRTGGVSTEAFFGQGTRLTVV.

CDR3 in amino acids: CASSPRAGGPHEQYF. CDR3 in DNA: TGTGCCAGCAGCCCAAGGGCGGGAGGGCCGCACGAGCAGTACTTC. The V gene is TRBV9, the J gene TRBJ2-7; TRBD2 matches at 9 bases. CDR1 is SGDLS and CDR2 is YYNGEE in the germline V gene. Trimming at V came to 4 bases and at J to 5 bases, leaving 10 bases not matched to a gene. The CDR3 sequence is 15 residues long.

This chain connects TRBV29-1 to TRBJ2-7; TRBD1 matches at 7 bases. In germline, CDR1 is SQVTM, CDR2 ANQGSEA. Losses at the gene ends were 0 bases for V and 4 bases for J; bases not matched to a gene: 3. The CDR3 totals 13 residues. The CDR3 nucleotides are TGCAGCGTTGAAGAGAGACAGGGATACGAGCAGTACTTC. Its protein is CSVEERQGYEQYF.

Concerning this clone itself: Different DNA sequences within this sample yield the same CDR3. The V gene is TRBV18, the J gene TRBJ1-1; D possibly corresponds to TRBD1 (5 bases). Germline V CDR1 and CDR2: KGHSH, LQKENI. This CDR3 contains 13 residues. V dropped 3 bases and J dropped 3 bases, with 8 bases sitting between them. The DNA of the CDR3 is TGTGCCAGCTCACCGGGGCAGGACACTGAAGCTTTCTTT. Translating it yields CASSPGQDTEAFF.